The rows below give T cell receptor beta chains drawn from one sample of a study of cytomegalovirus exposure and HLA in healthy donors. Generated by immunoSEQ multiplex PCR, the TCRdb table keeps only in-frame clones and is missing some. The repertoire includes 130,000 or so clones, 75% to 90% of them detected once, and 2.1% sits in the top ten. The sequencing sample was made of PBMCs. The receptors were gathered from a man aged 25-45 years in good health and CMV-seronegative. Both conserved end residues are part of each CDR3. Fields, in order: V gene, J gene, D gene, clone size, CDR3 protein, CDR3 DNA. D genes are given only for firm matches. A clone size is listed for some rows: how often the clone was seen (once, few, many), or a class if it is expanded.

>TRBV6-5|TRBJ1-1|TRBD1|NA
CASRYRGPHTEAFF
TGTGCCAGCAGATACAGGGGGCCCCACACTGAAGCTTTCTTT
>TRBV9|TRBJ2-7|NA|NA
CASSVAGQGSVLYF
TGTGCCAGCAGCGTGGCGGGGCAGGGTTCAGTTTTGTACTTC
>TRBV28|TRBJ2-7|NA|NA
CASSNLSYEQYF
TGTGCCAGCAGTAATCTATCCTACGAGCAGTACTTC
>TRBV5-1|TRBJ2-6|TRBD1|NA
CASSPEGTGALGANGLTF
TGCGCCAGCAGCCCGGAGGGGACAGGGGCTCTTGGGGCCAACGGCCTGACTTTC
>TRBV4-1|TRBJ2-5|TRBD2|NA
CASSQDRLAGGQETQYF
TGCGCCAGCAGCCAAGATCGGCTAGCGGGGGGCCAAGAGACCCAGTACTTC
>TRBV10-1|TRBJ1-4|NA|NA
CASSHTREGKLFF
TGCGCCAGCAGCCACACCAGGGAGGGAAAACTGTTTTTT
>TRBV11-2|TRBJ2-2|NA|NA
CASSPPAGELFF
TGTGCCAGCAGCCCCCCCGCCGGGGAGCTGTTTTTT
>TRBV6-1|TRBJ2-1|TRBD1|NA
CASSESWTGRDEQFF
TGTGCCAGCAGTGAAAGCTGGACAGGGCGCGATGAGCAGTTCTTC
>TRBV10-1|TRBJ2-2|NA|NA
CASSDNGAGELFF
TGCGCCAGCAGTGATAACGGGGCCGGGGAGCTGTTTTTT
>TRBV29-1|TRBJ2-5|TRBD1|few
CSQGTDETQYF
TGCAGCCAGGGGACAGATGAGACCCAGTACTTC
>TRBV7-2|TRBJ2-1|TRBD2|NA
CASSFVGEGEQFF
TGTGCCAGCAGCTTTGTAGGGGAGGGTGAGCAGTTCTTC
>TRBV6-6|TRBJ1-5|NA|NA
CASSYSGGINQPQHF
TGTGCCAGCAGTTACTCGGGAGGAATTAATCAGCCCCAGCATTTT
>TRBV9|TRBJ2-1|NA|NA
CASSVAVLTANEQFF
TGTGCCAGCAGCGTCGCGGTCCTTACCGCCAATGAGCAGTTCTTC
>TRBV5-1|TRBJ2-7|TRBD1|NA
CASSLSDRAYEQYF
TGCGCCAGCAGCTTGTCGGACAGGGCCTACGAGCAGTACTTC
>TRBV27|TRBJ1-6|NA|NA
CASAREGADNSPLHF
TGTGCCAGCGCTAGGGAAGGGGCAGATAATTCACCCCTCCACTTT
>TRBV29-1|TRBJ1-2|NA|NA
CSVGGWWGLGYTF
TGCAGCGTTGGGGGATGGTGGGGCCTCGGCTACACCTTC
>TRBV5-1|TRBJ2-7|TRBD1|NA
CASSGTGSSYEQYF
TGCGCCAGCAGTGGGACAGGGTCATCCTACGAGCAGTACTTC
>TRBV10-3|TRBJ1-4|NA|NA
CAIRRDGGNEKLFF
TGTGCCATCAGGCGGGACGGGGGTAATGAAAAACTGTTTTTT
>TRBV6-5|TRBJ1-5|NA|NA
CASSPRSNQPQHF
TGTGCCAGCAGTCCTCGGAGCAATCAGCCCCAGCATTTT
>TRBV11-2|TRBJ1-2|NA|NA
CASSLDLYGYTF
TGTGCCAGCAGCTTAGATCTCTATGGCTACACCTTC
>TRBV5-1|TRBJ2-5|TRBD1|NA
CASSPGTDYQETQYF
TGCGCCAGCAGCCCTGGGACAGACTACCAAGAGACCCAGTACTTC
>TRBV6-4|TRBJ2-1|TRBD1|NA
CASSEGQGAVNEQFF
TGTGCCAGCAGTGAGGGCCAGGGGGCGGTGAATGAGCAGTTCTTC
>TRBV15|TRBJ1-1|TRBD1|once
CATSRDLGTVEAFF
TGTGCCACCAGCAGAGATCTCGGGACAGTTGAAGCTTTCTTT
>TRBV30|TRBJ2-5|NA|NA
CAWSSPPEETQYF
TGTGCCTGGAGCTCCCCCCCAGAAGAGACCCAGTACTTC
>TRBV6-6|TRBJ2-3|NA|NA
CASRITIGITTDTQYF
TGTGCCAGCAGAATTACAATCGGGATTACCACAGATACGCAGTATTTT
>TRBV28|TRBJ1-1|NA|NA
CASSSPGYIRPEAFF
TGTGCCAGCAGTTCCCCCGGATATATCAGGCCCGAAGCTTTCTTT
>TRBV7-7|TRBJ1-3|NA|NA
CASSQGLGGSSGNTIYF
TGTGCCAGCAGTCAAGGTTTAGGGGGATCCTCTGGAAACACCATATATTTT
>TRBV10-3|TRBJ2-1|NA|NA
CAISEGSGYHEQFF
TGTGCCATCAGTGAGGGGTCAGGGTACCATGAGCAGTTCTTC
>TRBV9|TRBJ1-1|TRBD1|NA
CASSPGQGGTEAFF
TGTGCCAGCAGCCCTGGACAGGGCGGGACTGAAGCTTTCTTT
>TRBV5-1|TRBJ2-2|TRBD2|NA
CASSFGSGGLITGELFF
TGCGCCAGCAGCTTTGGCAGCGGGGGCCTCATAACCGGGGAGCTGTTTTTT
>TRBV2|TRBJ1-5|NA|once
CASNEKGAGQPQHF
TGTGCCAGCAATGAGAAGGGTGCGGGGCAGCCCCAGCATTTT
>TRBV7-9|TRBJ1-1|NA|few
CASSLEQGAEAFF
TGTGCCAGCAGCTTAGAACAGGGTGCTGAAGCTTTCTTT
>TRBV7-2|TRBJ2-7|NA|NA
CASSLNGDEQYF
TGTGCCAGCAGCTTAAACGGGGACGAGCAGTACTTC
>TRBV5-1|TRBJ2-3|TRBD1|NA
CASTTGVPTDTQYF
TGCGCCAGTACAACAGGGGTTCCCACAGATACGCAGTATTTT
>TRBV4-1|TRBJ1-5|NA|NA
CASSRSGGDNQPQHF
TGCGCCAGCAGCCGAAGCGGGGGCGACAATCAGCCCCAGCATTTT
>TRBV6-6|TRBJ2-7|NA|NA
CASSSPDSRPYEQYF
TGTGCCAGCAGTTCCCCGGACAGTCGCCCCTACGAGCAGTACTTC
>TRBV5-1|TRBJ1-5|TRBD1|NA
CASSLDGQGSNQPQHF
TGCGCCAGCAGCTTGGATGGACAGGGAAGCAATCAGCCCCAGCATTTT
>TRBV9|TRBJ2-6|NA|NA
CASSAPLRGAGSGANVLTF
TGTGCCAGCAGCGCCCCCCTGAGGGGCGCGGGGTCTGGGGCCAACGTCCTGACTTTC
>TRBV19|TRBJ1-2|NA|NA
CASFNDWNYGYTF
TGTGCCAGTTTTAACGACTGGAACTATGGCTACACCTTC
>TRBV28|TRBJ2-3|NA|NA
CASSLVDQGDTQYF
TGTGCCAGCAGTCTCGTGGACCAGGGAGATACGCAGTATTTT
>TRBV4-3|TRBJ2-1|NA|NA
CASSQEPRGNEQFF
TGCGCCAGCAGCCAAGAACCCAGGGGAAATGAGCAGTTCTTC
>TRBV30|TRBJ1-1|TRBD1|NA
CAWSRTGNNAFF
TGTGCCTGGAGTCGGACAGGGAATAACGCTTTCTTT
>TRBV28|TRBJ2-3|NA|NA
CASSGRTGEDTQYF
TGTGCCAGCAGTGGTCGGACGGGGGAAGATACGCAGTATTTT